This T cell receptor beta chain was found in a study of OX40 agonist ivuxolimab in advanced cancers. Germline CDR1 and CDR2: SGDLS and YYNGEE. With 3 bases removed from V and 2 bases from J, the gap between germline ends came to 10 bases. The CDR3 totals 14 residues. Assay: immunoSEQ multiplex PCR; the TCRdb copy retains only in-frame clones and omits some. This table holds roughly 11,000 clones, 70% to 90% found once. This TCR was sampled from an adult with an advanced solid tumor such as melanoma, head and neck, liver or kidney cancer. Here the sequenced sample was CD4+ or CD8+ T cells sorted from blood, taken in a trial of the OX40 agonist ivuxolimab. This rearrangement joins TRBV9 to TRBJ2-3, with D perhaps TRBD2 (6 bases). CDR3: CASSGTSNTDTQYF. CDR3 DNA sequence: TGTGCCAGCAGCGGTACTAGCAACACAGATACGCAGTATTTT.